One sample yielded the 9 T cell receptor beta chains listed below, sequenced in a study of CD8+ T cells in alopecia areata. Treatment in this sample: oral pan-JAK inhibitor, 5-10 mg twice daily. cDNA reverse transcribed from extracted RNA served as the sequencing template. TCRdb keeps only in-frame clones here, not all; method: immunoSEQ multiplex PCR. The sample holds about 290,000 clones, nearly 60% seen once. Sequenced material: CD4+ T cells sorted from blood, taken at week 24, from a patient treated with tofacitinib. The source is a human donor with alopecia areata.

This clone appeared a few times. V usage is TRBV2 and J usage is TRBJ2-7; TRBD1 aligns across 9 bases. The CDR3 extends over 14 amino acids. J gave up 4 bases and V 6 bases, and 7 bases lay outside the gene matches. Germline values: CDR1 SNHLY, CDR2 FYNNEI. The CDR3 DNA sequence: TGTGCCAGCAGCAAACAGGGGGCAGGGTACGAGCAGTACTTC. Its protein is CASSKQGAGYEQYF. Supplemented by reference TRBV2 and TRBJ2-7, the full variable domain reads EPEVTQTPSHQVTQMGQEVILRCVPISNHLYFYWYRQILGQKVEFLVSFYNNEISEKSEIFDDQFSVERPDGSNFTLKIRSTKLEDSAMYFCASSKQGAGYEQYFGPGTRLTVT.

The gene calls are TRBV30 and TRBJ1-6; 9 positions match TRBD1. The germline CDR1 and CDR2 sequences are GTSNPN and SVGIG (reference sequence). Unmatched junction bases numbered 4, after V lost 1 base and J lost 6 bases. The CDR3 contains 15 residues. The DNA for the CDR3 is TGTGCCTGGAGTGGGAGACAGGGGGGTAATTCACCCCTCCACTTT. Protein sequence: CAWSGRQGGNSPLHF.

The V and J genes are TRBV30 and TRBJ2-5, with D perhaps given as TRBD1 or TRBD2 (5 bases each). In germline, CDR1 is GTSNPN, CDR2 SVGIG (reference sequence). The CDR3 contains 15 residues. Trimming left V 2 bases short and J 2 bases short, with 15 bases between. The CDR3 is CAWSQLGGRQETQYF. Written as DNA, the CDR3 is TGTGCCTGGAGTCAACTTGGGGGTAGGCAAGAGACCCAGTACTTC.

This clone appeared a few times. Other DNA sequences in this sample translate to the same CDR3. V is TRBV29-1 and J is TRBJ1-5; D is unresolved. V was shortened by 4 bases and J by 0 bases, with 7 bases between the two germline ends. Germline V gene lookup returns CDR1 SQVTM and CDR2 ANQGSEA. This CDR3 has 13 residues. The CDR3 spells CSVAENSNQPQHF. In DNA form, the CDR3 reads TGCAGCGTTGCAGAGAATAGCAATCAGCCCCAGCATTTT.

The chain links TRBV11-2 to TRBJ2-3; D is uncertain. This CDR3 region has 14 residues. Trimming stripped 1 base from V and 4 bases from J, with 9 bases between. Germline loops: CDR1 SGHAT, CDR2 FQNNGV. CDR3 protein: CASSLGLLSDTQYF. DNA for the CDR3: TGTGCCAGCAGCTTAGGGCTTCTTTCAGATACGCAGTATTTT. The full variable domain, rest sourced from reference TRBV11-2 and TRBJ2-3, is EAGVAQSPRYKIIEKRQSVAFWCNPISGHATLYWYQQILGQGPKLLIQFQNNGVVDDSQLPKDRFSAERLKGVDSTLKIQPAKLEDSAVYLCASSLGLLSDTQYFGPGTRLTVL.

Only a few counts were recorded for this clone. The chain joins TRBV29-1 to TRBJ2-5, with 14 nucleotides matching TRBD2. V was clipped by 5 bases and J by 7 bases; unmatched bases: 18. The CDR3 runs to 18 residues. In germline, CDR1 is SQVTM, CDR2 ANQGSEA. CDR3 sequence: CSVRSHLTSGGASGTQYF. The CDR3 DNA reads TGCAGCGTTCGGAGCCACCTGACTAGCGGGGGGGCGAGCGGGACCCAGTACTTC.

This clone has more than one count but fewer than ten. V usage is TRBV27 and J usage is TRBJ1-2; D not resolved. Trimming took 3 bases from V and 0 from J, leaving 8 bases between them. Germline CDR1 and CDR2: MNHEY and SMNVEV (reference sequence). This CDR3 has 14 amino acids. CDR3 nucleotides: TGTGCCAGCAGTTTTGGGGAAACTAACTATGGCTACACCTTC. Amino acids: CASSFGETNYGYTF.

V and J are TRBV4-1 and TRBJ2-7; D may be TRBD1 (6 bases). The CDR3 covers 16 residues. CDR1 is MGHRA, CDR2 YSYEKL, per germline. V was clipped by 1 base and J by 0 bases, with 13 bases between them. CDR3 protein: CASSQGGQRSSYEQYF. The CDR3 nucleotides are TGCGCCAGCAGCCAAGGCGGACAGAGGAGCTCCTACGAGCAGTACTTC.

The V gene is TRBV27, the J gene TRBJ1-6; possible D gene TRBD1, 5 bases. V lost 2 bases and J lost 7, with 12 bases in between. This CDR3 contains 15 residues. CDR1 and CDR2 (germline): MNHEY, SMNVEV (reference sequence). DNA for the CDR3: TGTGCCAGCAGTTTAGGGACCCGGGGAAATTCACCCCTCCACTTT. It specifies CASSLGTRGNSPLHF.